This TCR beta chain was retrieved from a study of monozygotic twins with inflammatory bowel disease. Study-wide points: The data did not back a single strong IBD-associated clonotype or signal. Among twins, concordant and discordant pairs did not differ in repertoire similarity, possibly from limited power.

No DNA is given; TCRdb re-called the 5' RACE reads and lists each CDR3 protein once. This sample contains about 300,000 distinct CDR3 sequences. Points on this clonotype: Its cognate antigen is unknown.

Germline values: CDR1 SGHTA, CDR2 FQGTGA. The CDR3 is made up of 15 amino acids. The chain combines TRBV7-3 with TRBJ2-7; without DNA, the TCRdb call of TRBD1 cannot be checked. The receptor was isolated from a human donor with ulcerative colitis or Crohn's disease, or a healthy co-twin of an affected twin (not recorded which). Material for sequencing was blood. CDR3 protein: CASSLGQGGSYEQYF. Looking up the rest from reference TRBV7-3 and TRBJ2-7 gives the full variable domain: GAGVSQTPSNKVTEKGKYVELRCDPISGHTALYWYRQSLGQGPEFLIYFQGTGAADDSGLPNDRFFAVRPEGSVSTLKIQRTERGDSAVYLCASSLGQGGSYEQYFGPGTRLTVT.